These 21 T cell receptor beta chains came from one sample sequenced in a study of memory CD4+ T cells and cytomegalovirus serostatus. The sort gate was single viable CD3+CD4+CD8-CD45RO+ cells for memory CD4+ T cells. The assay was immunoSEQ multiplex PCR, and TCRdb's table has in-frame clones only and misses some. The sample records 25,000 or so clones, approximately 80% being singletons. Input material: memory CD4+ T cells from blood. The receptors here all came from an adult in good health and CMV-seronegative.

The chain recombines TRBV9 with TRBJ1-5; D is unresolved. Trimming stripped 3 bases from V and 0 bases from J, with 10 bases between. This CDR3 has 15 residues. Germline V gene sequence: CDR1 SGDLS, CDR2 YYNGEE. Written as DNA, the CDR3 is TGTGCCAGCAGCGCCGGGGTCAATAGCAATCAGCCCCAGCATTTT. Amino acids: CASSAGVNSNQPQHF.

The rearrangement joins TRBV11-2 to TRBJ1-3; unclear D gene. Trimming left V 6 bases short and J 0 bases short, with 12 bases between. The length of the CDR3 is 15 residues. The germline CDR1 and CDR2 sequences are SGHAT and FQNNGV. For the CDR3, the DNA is TGTGCCAGCAGGTCGGACCGAGACTCTGGAAACACCATATATTTT. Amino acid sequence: CASRSDRDSGNTIYF.

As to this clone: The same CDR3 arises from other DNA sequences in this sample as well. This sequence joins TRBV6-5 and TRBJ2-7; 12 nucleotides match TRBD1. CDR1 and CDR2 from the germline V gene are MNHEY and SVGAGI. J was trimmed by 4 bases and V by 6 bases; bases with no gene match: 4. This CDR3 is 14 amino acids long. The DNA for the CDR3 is TGTGCCAGCAGCCGGGGACAGGGGGCATACGAGCAGTACTTC. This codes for CASSRGQGAYEQYF.

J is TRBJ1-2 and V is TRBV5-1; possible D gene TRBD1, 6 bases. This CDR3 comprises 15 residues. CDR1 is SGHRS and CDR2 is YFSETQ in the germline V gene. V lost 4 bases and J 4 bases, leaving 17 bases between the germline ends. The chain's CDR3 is CASSTGDQGSYGYTF. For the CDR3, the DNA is TGCGCCAGCAGCACCGGAGACCAGGGGAGCTATGGCTACACCTTC.

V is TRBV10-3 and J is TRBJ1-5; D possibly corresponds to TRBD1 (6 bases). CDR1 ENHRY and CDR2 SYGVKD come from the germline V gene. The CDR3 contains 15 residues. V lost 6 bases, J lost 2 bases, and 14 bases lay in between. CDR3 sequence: CAISPGAEGNQPQHF. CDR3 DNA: TGTGCCATCAGCCCAGGGGCTGAGGGCAATCAGCCCCAGCATTTT.

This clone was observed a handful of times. CDR3 residues: CSGGELYPQHF. CDR3 DNA: TGCAGCGGGGGGGAGTTGTACCCCCAGCATTTT. This chain connects TRBV29-1 to TRBJ1-5; D is possibly TRBD1 (5 bases). The CDR3 contains 11 residues. From germline, CDR1 is SQVTM and CDR2 ANQGSEA. The V end lost 7 bases, the J end lost 10 bases, and 14 bases lay between the germline ends.

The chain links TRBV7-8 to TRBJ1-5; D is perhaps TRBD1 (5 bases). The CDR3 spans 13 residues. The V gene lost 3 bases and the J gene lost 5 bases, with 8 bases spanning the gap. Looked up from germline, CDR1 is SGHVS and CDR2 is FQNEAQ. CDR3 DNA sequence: TGTGCCAGCAGCTTCGGGGGTCATCAGCCCCAGCATTTT. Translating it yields CASSFGGHQPQHF.

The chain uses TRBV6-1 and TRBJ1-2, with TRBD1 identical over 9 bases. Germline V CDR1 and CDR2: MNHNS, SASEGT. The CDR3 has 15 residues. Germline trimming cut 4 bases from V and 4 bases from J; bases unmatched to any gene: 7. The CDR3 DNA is TGTGCCAGCAGTGGAGAACAGGGGGCGGTCTATGGCTACACCTTC. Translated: CASSGEQGAVYGYTF.

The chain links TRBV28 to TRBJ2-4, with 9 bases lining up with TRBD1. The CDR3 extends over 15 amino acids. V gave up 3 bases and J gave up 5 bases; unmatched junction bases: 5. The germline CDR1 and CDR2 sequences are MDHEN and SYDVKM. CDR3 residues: CASSFPGQGQNIQYF. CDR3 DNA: TGTGCCAGCAGTTTCCCGGGACAGGGCCAAAACATTCAGTACTTC. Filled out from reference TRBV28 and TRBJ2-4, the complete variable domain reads DVKVTQSSRYLVKRTGEKVFLECVQDMDHENMFWYRQDPGLGLRLIYFSYDVKMKEKGDIPEGYSVSREKKERFSLILESASTNQTSMYLCASSFPGQGQNIQYFGAGTRLSVL.

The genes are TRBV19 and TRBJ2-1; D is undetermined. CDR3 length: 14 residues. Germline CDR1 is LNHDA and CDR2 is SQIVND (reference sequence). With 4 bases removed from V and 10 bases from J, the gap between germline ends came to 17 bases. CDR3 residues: CASSTGPGRAEQFF. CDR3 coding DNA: TGTGCCAGTAGTACTGGACCGGGCCGCGCGGAGCAGTTCTTC.

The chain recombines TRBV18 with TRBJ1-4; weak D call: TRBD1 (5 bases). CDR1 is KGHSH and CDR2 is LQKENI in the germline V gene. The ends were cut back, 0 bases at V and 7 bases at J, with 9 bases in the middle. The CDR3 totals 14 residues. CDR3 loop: CASSPPGAGEKLFF. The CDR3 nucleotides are TGTGCCAGCTCACCACCTGGGGCTGGTGAAAAACTGTTTTTT.

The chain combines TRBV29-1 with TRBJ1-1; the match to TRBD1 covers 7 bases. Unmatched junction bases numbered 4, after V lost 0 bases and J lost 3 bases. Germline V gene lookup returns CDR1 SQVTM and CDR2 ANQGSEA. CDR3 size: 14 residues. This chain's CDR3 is CSVEDLGQHTEAFF. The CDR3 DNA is TGCAGCGTTGAAGATTTGGGACAGCACACTGAAGCTTTCTTT.

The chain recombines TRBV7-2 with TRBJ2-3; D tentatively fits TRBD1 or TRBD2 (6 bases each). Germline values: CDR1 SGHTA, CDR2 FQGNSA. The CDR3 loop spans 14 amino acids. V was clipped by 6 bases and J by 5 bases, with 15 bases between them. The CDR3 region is CASRSSGAGDTQYF. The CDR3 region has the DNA TGTGCCAGCAGATCTTCGGGGGCCGGAGATACGCAGTATTTT.

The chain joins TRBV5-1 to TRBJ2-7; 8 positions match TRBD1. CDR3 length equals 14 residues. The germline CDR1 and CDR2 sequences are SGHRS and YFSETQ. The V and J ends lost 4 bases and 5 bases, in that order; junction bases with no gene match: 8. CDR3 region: CASSPDRGGHEQYF. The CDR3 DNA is TGCGCCAGCAGCCCTGACAGGGGCGGACACGAGCAGTACTTC.

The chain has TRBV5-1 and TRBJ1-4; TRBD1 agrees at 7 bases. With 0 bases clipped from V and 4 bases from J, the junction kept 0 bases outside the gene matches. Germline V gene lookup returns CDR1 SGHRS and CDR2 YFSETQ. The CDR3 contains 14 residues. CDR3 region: CASSLAGGNEKLFF. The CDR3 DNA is TGCGCCAGCAGCTTGGCAGGGGGTAATGAAAAACTGTTTTTT.

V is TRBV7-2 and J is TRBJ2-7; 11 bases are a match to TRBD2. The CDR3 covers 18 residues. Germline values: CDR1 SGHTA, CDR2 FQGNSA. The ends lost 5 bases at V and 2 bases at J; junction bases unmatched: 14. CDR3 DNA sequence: TGTGCCAGCAGCACCAAGACTAGCGGGACCGCAAAAACCTACGAGCAGTACTTC. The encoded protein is CASSTKTSGTAKTYEQYF.

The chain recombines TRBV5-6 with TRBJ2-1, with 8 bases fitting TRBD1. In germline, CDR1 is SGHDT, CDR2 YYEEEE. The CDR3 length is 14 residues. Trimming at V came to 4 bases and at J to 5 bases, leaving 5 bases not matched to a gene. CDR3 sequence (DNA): TGTGCCAGCAGCCGACGGGACAGGCACAATGAGCAGTTCTTC. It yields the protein CASSRRDRHNEQFF.

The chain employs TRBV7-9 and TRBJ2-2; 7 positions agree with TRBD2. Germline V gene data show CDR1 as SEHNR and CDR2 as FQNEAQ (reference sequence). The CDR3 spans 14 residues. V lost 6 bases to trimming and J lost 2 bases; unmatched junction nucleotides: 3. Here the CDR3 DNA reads TGTGCCAGCAGGCTAGCGGAAAACACCGGGGAGCTGTTTTTT. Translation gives CASRLAENTGELFF.

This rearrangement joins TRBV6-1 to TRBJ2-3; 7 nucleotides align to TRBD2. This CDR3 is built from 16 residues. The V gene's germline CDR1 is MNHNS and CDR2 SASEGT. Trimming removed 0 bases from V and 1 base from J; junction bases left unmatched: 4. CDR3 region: CASSEAASGRTDTQYF. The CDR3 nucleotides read TGTGCCAGCAGTGAAGCAGCTAGCGGTCGCACAGATACGCAGTATTTT.

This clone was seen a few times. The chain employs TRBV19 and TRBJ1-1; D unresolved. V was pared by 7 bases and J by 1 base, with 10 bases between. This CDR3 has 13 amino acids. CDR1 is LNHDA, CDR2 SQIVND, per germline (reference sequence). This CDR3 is CASNNEANTEAFF. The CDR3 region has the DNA TGTGCCAGTAATAACGAGGCGAACACTGAAGCTTTCTTT.

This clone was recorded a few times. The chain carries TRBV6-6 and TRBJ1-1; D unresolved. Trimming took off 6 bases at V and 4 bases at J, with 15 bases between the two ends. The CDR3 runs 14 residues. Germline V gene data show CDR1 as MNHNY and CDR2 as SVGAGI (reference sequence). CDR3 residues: CASRAPGGGTEAFF. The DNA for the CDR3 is TGTGCCAGCAGGGCCCCCGGAGGTGGCACTGAAGCTTTCTTT.